What follows are 4 T cell receptor beta chains derived from one specimen sequenced in a study of blood T cell repertoires in COVID-19. Profiling relied on immunoSEQ multiplex PCR, and the TCRdb table lists in-frame clones only, not all of them. The repertoire has 430,000 or so clones, 88% of them found once; the top ten carry 1.4% to 1.5%. The material sequenced was PBMCs or T cells enriched from blood (not recorded which). Receptors were obtained from a woman aged 18-29 years who had been exposed to COVID-19.

The chain's CDR3 is CASTWGSGSHTQYF. CDR3 sequence (DNA): TGTGCCAGCACCTGGGGTAGCGGATCACATACGCAGTATTTT. This sequence joins TRBV7-9 and TRBJ2-3, with D maybe TRBD2 (6 bases). Germline loops: CDR1 SEHNR, CDR2 FQNEAQ (reference sequence). Trimming pared 7 bases from V and 7 bases from J, leaving 18 bases between. This CDR3 is built from 14 residues.

The J gene is TRBJ1-3, the V gene TRBV6-6, with unresolved D. This CDR3 comprises 15 residues. The germline V and J ends were trimmed by 6 bases and 4 bases, with 16 bases remaining between them. Per the germline V gene, CDR1 is MNHNY and CDR2 is SVGAGI (reference sequence). The CDR3 bases are TGTGCCAGCAGAACCGGGTCTTCGTGGGGAAACACCATATATTTT. Translation: CASRTGSSWGNTIYF.

The V call is TRBV5-1, the J call TRBJ2-7, with 7 bases fitting TRBD2. V dropped 0 bases and J dropped 0; count of bases not matched to a gene: 3. The CDR3 runs 15 residues. The germline gives CDR1 SGHRS, CDR2 YFSETQ. CDR3 in amino acids: CASSLGGGSSYEQYF. CDR3 sequence (DNA): TGCGCCAGCAGCTTGGGGGGAGGGAGCTCCTACGAGCAGTACTTC.

This chain connects TRBV28 to TRBJ2-3, with TRBD1 matching 7 bases. The germline V gene has CDR1 MDHEN and CDR2 SYDVKM. The V and J ends lost 6 bases and 0 bases, in that order; junction bases with no gene match: 6. The CDR3 spans 15 residues. For the CDR3, the DNA is TGTGCCAGCAGAGAACCGGGACAGAGCACAGATACGCAGTATTTT. It codes for CASREPGQSTDTQYF.